This entry concerns a single T cell receptor beta chain. Its cognate antigen is unknown. The data belong to a study of vaccination effects on CD4 cells after COVID-19. Study-level information: Wells containing over 1.5 million PBMC each were cultured with roughly 10 IU/ml IL-2 and 8.5 to 10 ug/ml peptides. General study findings and limits: There were few convalescent patients in the study and no early post-infection timepoints. Long after vaccination, the clones induced by infection and by vaccine shrank markedly in size.

Researchers isolated CD4+ T cells once 9 to 11 days of culture had elapsed. Between March and December 2020, the person had a SARS-CoV-2 infection that PCR confirmed. Participants received two doses of either the BNT162b2 or mRNA-1273 vaccine. Sequencing used immunoSEQ multiplex PCR; TCRdb keeps in-frame clones, though not all of them. The repertoire has nearly 35,000 clones, around 74% of them found once; the top ten carry under 7.5%. This receptor was obtained from a human donor who had a prior SARS-CoV-2 infection. Source: CD4+ T cells from PBMCs cultured without peptide, taken after COVID-19 vaccination.

CDR3 region: CASSQVSTSNYEQFF. For the CDR3, the DNA is TGCGCCAGCAGCCAAGTTTCGACTAGCAACTATGAGCAGTTCTTC. The chain recombines TRBV4-1 with TRBJ2-1; 7 bases line up with TRBD2. CDR1 is MGHRA, CDR2 YSYEKL, per germline. J lost 8 bases, V lost 1 base, and 8 bases had no gene match. This CDR3 region has 15 residues.